What follows are 20 T cell receptor beta chains derived from one specimen sequenced in a study of blood T cell repertoires in COVID-19. Generated by immunoSEQ multiplex PCR, the TCRdb table keeps only in-frame clones and is missing some. Of 55,000 to 70,000 clones listed, 88% are singletons. Specimen: peripheral blood. The receptor source for this set is a woman aged 60-70 years with COVID-19, enrolled during active disease.

The rearrangement uses TRBV9 and TRBJ2-7; 7 bases fit TRBD1. This CDR3 has 15 residues. Unmatched junction bases numbered 9, after V lost 4 bases and J lost 2 bases. Germline loops: CDR1 SGDLS, CDR2 YYNGEE. The CDR3 loop is CASSSGGPVTYEQYF. CDR3 DNA: TGTGCCAGCAGCTCAGGGGGTCCGGTTACCTACGAGCAGTACTTC.

The chain has TRBV25-1 and TRBJ2-7; tentatively, D is TRBD1 (6 bases). The CDR3 has 14 amino acids. Germline loops: CDR1 MGHDK, CDR2 SYGVNS. V was trimmed by 5 bases and J by 7 bases, leaving 18 bases between them. The CDR3 DNA is TGTGCCAGCAGTCCCCTCATAGGAAGGGGGGAGCAGTACTTC. Translation: CASSPLIGRGEQYF.

The V call is TRBV5-1, the J call TRBJ1-3, with D possibly matching TRBD1 (6 bases). Per the germline V gene, CDR1 is SGHRS and CDR2 is YFSETQ. With 5 bases removed from V and 0 bases from J, the gap between germline ends came to 18 bases. This CDR3 spans 17 amino acids. The CDR3 sequence: CASRDTRGPSSGNTIYF. CDR3 sequence (DNA): TGCGCCAGCAGGGACACCAGGGGACCGAGCTCTGGAAACACCATATATTTT.

The rearrangement joins TRBV2 to TRBJ2-2, with 9 bases identical to TRBD2. There are 17 residues in the CDR3. CDR1 and CDR2 from the germline V gene are SNHLY and FYNNEI. The J segment lost 2 bases and the V segment lost 6 bases, leaving 10 bases of the junction unmatched. The DNA for the CDR3 is TGTGCCAGCAGCCTACCGGGACTAGCAATTAACACCGGGGAGCTGTTTTTT. This translates into CASSLPGLAINTGELFF. Based on the CDR3 plus reference TRBV2 and TRBJ2-2, the full variable domain is EPEVTQTPSHQVTQMGQEVILRCVPISNHLYFYWYRQILGQKVEFLVSFYNNEISEKSEIFDDQFSVERPDGSNFTLKIRSTKLEDSAMYFCASSLPGLAINTGELFFGEGSRLTVL.

The chain couples TRBV7-9 to TRBJ1-2, with D perhaps matching TRBD1 (6 bases). The germline V gene encodes CDR1 SEHNR and CDR2 FQNEAQ (reference sequence). The CDR3 covers 14 residues. The V and J ends lost 1 base and 6 bases respectively, with 12 bases between them. CDR3 coding DNA: TGTGCCAGCAGCTTAGTTGCTACAGGGAATGGCTACACCTTC. Translation: CASSLVATGNGYTF.

This rearrangement joins TRBV4-1 to TRBJ1-1, with D perhaps TRBD1 (5 bases). Trimming shortened V by 3 bases and J by 1 base, and 12 bases separated the two germline ends. This CDR3 spans 15 amino acids. CDR1 MGHRA and CDR2 YSYEKL come from the germline V gene. The CDR3 bases are TGCGCCAGCAGCCAGTTAACAGGCCCGAACACTGAAGCTTTCTTT. As protein: CASSQLTGPNTEAFF.

The chain recombines TRBV12-2 with TRBJ2-7; the table assigns TRBD2, which was not confirmed against the DNA. TRBV12-2 is marked as a pseudogene. The CDR3 extends over 15 amino acids. The CDR3 nucleotides are TGTGCAAGTCGCTTCAATCTTGGGGTCACTAGGGAGCAGTACTTC. It encodes CASRFNLGVTREQYF.

The J gene is TRBJ2-7, the V gene TRBV18, with D possibly TRBD1 on 6 matching bases. Germline loops: CDR1 KGHSH, CDR2 LQKENI. The CDR3 contains 13 residues. V dropped 6 bases and J dropped 4 bases, with 13 bases sitting between them. DNA for the CDR3: TGTGCCAGCTCCCGTAACAGGGAATACGAGCAGTACTTC. It translates to CASSRNREYEQYF.

The CDR3 protein is CASSQVGSSYEQYF. DNA of the CDR3: TGCGCCAGCAGCCAAGTTGGTAGCTCCTACGAGCAGTACTTC. This chain joins TRBV4-1 and TRBJ2-7; D is undetermined. The germline CDR1 and CDR2 sequences are MGHRA and YSYEKL. This CDR3 is built from 14 residues. The V gene lost 1 base and the J gene lost 0 bases, with 7 bases spanning the gap.

The chain combines TRBV7-8 with TRBJ2-5, with D unresolved. V was pared by 6 bases and J by 4 bases, with 9 bases between. This CDR3 has 12 residues. CDR1 and CDR2 (germline): SGHVS, FQNEAQ. CDR3 coding DNA: TGTGCCAGCAGAGGTCCAGGAGAGACCCAGTACTTC. As protein: CASRGPGETQYF.

The CDR3 nucleotides read TGTGCCAGCAGCTTGGGACAGGGGAACTATGGCTACACCTTC. As protein: CASSLGQGNYGYTF. V is TRBV5-4 and J is TRBJ1-2; TRBD1 aligns across 8 bases. The germline V gene encodes CDR1 SGHNT and CDR2 YYREEE (reference sequence). This CDR3 spans 14 amino acids. V trimming: 0 bases; J trimming: 2 bases; junction bases outside the gene matches: 0.

In this sample, this clone turned up a few times. The gene calls are TRBV5-6 and TRBJ1-6, with D perhaps TRBD1 (6 bases). This CDR3 contains 14 residues. The V end lost 0 bases, the J end lost 9 bases, and 10 bases lay between the germline ends. Per the germline V gene, CDR1 is SGHDT and CDR2 is YYEEEE. The CDR3 DNA is TGTGCCAGCAGCTTGGGTTGGGGGCTTTCACCCCTCCACTTT. Translated: CASSLGWGLSPLHF.

V and J are TRBV3-1 (or the pseudogene TRBV3-2) and TRBJ2-3; D perhaps matches TRBD2 (5 bases). V was pared by 2 bases and J by 4 bases, with 13 bases between. Germline values: CDR1 LGHDT, CDR2 YNNKEL (reference sequence). The CDR3 extends over 15 amino acids. The CDR3 region is CASSQIAGRADTQYF. In DNA form, the CDR3 reads TGTGCCAGCAGCCAAATCGCGGGCCGGGCAGATACGCAGTATTTT.

The V call is TRBV5-1, the J call TRBJ1-6; D call uncertain. CDR1 is SGHRS, CDR2 YFSETQ, per germline. Trimming left V 4 bases short and J 0 bases short, with 11 bases between. The CDR3 consists of 16 residues. CDR3 residues: CASSAATSSYNSPLHF. The CDR3 DNA sequence: TGCGCCAGCAGCGCCGCCACGAGCTCCTATAATTCACCCCTCCACTTT.

The chain recombines TRBV4-3 with TRBJ2-7; the D gene is possibly TRBD1 (6 bases). V was shortened by 4 bases and J by 4 bases, with 14 bases between the two germline ends. This CDR3 region has 14 residues. In germline, CDR1 is LGHNA, CDR2 YSLEER. CDR3 region: CASSPGQGRYEQYF. As DNA, the CDR3 is TGCGCCAGCAGCCCCGGGCAGGGGCGGTACGAGCAGTACTTC.

The chain recombines TRBV4-3 with TRBJ1-1, with D unclear. In germline, CDR1 is LGHNA, CDR2 YSLEER. V was shortened by 1 base and J by 5 bases, with 14 bases between the two germline ends. CDR3 length: 15 amino acids. CDR3 region: CASSQAGRGFTEAFF. The CDR3 DNA reads as TGCGCCAGCAGCCAAGCAGGCAGAGGGTTTACTGAAGCTTTCTTT.

The V gene is TRBV25-1, the J gene TRBJ1-2; D is perhaps TRBD1 (6 bases). CDR3 length: 11 amino acids. V was clipped by 8 bases and J by 8 bases, with 12 bases between them. Per the germline V gene, CDR1 is MGHDK and CDR2 is SYGVNS. CDR3 DNA sequence: TGTGCCAGCCGTGGGGGCCGGGGCTACACCTTC. It is translated as CASRGGRGYTF.

This clone appeared a few times. The genes are TRBV4-3 and TRBJ1-3; D is uncertain. This CDR3 has 17 amino acids. Germline V gives CDR1 LGHNA, CDR2 YSLEER. Trimming pared 0 bases from V and 0 bases from J, leaving 12 bases between. The CDR3 is CASSQDTEVTSGNTIYF. As DNA, the CDR3 is TGCGCCAGCAGCCAAGACACAGAAGTTACCTCTGGAAACACCATATATTTT.

The chain is built from TRBV7-9 and TRBJ1-6, with 7 bases lining up with TRBD1. CDR3 length: 15 residues. CDR1 is SEHNR and CDR2 is FQNEAQ in the germline V gene (reference sequence). The junction had 6 bases not matched to a gene; V was cut back by 3 bases and J by 7 bases. This CDR3 is CASSFRQGENSPLHF. The CDR3 nucleotides read TGTGCCAGCAGCTTTCGACAGGGAGAAAATTCACCCCTCCACTTT.

This chain joins TRBV27 and TRBJ2-2, with 9 bases lining up with TRBD2. This CDR3 is built from 16 residues. J gave up 3 bases and V 2 bases, and 4 bases lay outside the gene matches. Germline values: CDR1 MNHEY, CDR2 SMNVEV (reference sequence). The DNA of the CDR3 is TGTGCCAGCAGTTTACTCAGCGGGGGGTACACCGGGGAGCTGTTTTTT. Protein product: CASSLLSGGYTGELFF.